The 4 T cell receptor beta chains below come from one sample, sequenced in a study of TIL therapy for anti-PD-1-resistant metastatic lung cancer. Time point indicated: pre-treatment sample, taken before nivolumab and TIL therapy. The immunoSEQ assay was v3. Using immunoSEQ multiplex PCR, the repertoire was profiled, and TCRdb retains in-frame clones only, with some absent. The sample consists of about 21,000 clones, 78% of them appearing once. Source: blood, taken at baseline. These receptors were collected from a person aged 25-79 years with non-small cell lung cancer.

CDR3 sequence: CASSLDRLNTEAFF. In nucleotides, the CDR3 is TGTGCCAGCAGTTTAGACAGGTTGAACACTGAAGCTTTCTTT. This rearrangement joins TRBV28 to TRBJ1-1; possibly TRBD1 for D (6 bases). Trimming cost V 2 bases and J 0 bases, with 7 bases left between them. Per germline, CDR1 MDHEN and CDR2 SYDVKM. CDR3 size: 14 residues.

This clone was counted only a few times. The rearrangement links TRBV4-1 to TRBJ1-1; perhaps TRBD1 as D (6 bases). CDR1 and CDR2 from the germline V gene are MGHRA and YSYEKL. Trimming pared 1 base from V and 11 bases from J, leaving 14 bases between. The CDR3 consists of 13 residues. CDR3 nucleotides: TGCGCCAGCAGCCAAGGCGGGGGCGGCGGGGCTTTCTTT. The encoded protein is CASSQGGGGGAFF.

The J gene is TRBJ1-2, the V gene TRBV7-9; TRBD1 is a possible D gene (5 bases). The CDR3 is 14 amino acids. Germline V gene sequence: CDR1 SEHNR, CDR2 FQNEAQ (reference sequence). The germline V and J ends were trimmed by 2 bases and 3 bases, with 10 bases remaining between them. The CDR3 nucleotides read TGTGCCAGCAGCTTACAGGGAGTGTACTATGGCTACACCTTC. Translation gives CASSLQGVYYGYTF.

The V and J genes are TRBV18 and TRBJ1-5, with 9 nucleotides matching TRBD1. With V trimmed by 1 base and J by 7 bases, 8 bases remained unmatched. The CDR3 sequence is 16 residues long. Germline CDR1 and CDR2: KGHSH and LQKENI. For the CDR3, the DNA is TGTGCCAGCTCACCACAATCGGACAGGGGCCGGCAGCCCCAGCATTTT. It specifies CASSPQSDRGRQPQHF.